A selection of T cell receptor beta chains follows, all from one sample in a study of T cells after posttransplantation cyclophosphamide. Sequenced by immunoSEQ multiplex PCR; TCRdb stores in-frame clones only, minus some. Of roughly 25,000 clones in the sample, roughly 82% were seen once. The sample consisted of PBMCs. These TCRs come from a woman aged 55 to 70 with a blood cancer, CMV-positive, and with a related stem cell donor. Each CDR3 is given with its conserved first and last residue.

length	V	J	CDR3
15	TRBV11-2	TRBJ2-7	CASSIAFSGSYEQYF
15	TRBV27	TRBJ1-6	CASSLDRGLNSPLHF
13	TRBV9	TRBJ2-7	CASSQRLADEQYF
13	TRBV6-5	TRBJ1-2	CASSAGGNYGYTF
15	TRBV5-4	TRBJ2-5	CASSLASGGRETQYF
15	TRBV6-8	TRBJ2-5	CASSYNRNKQETQYF
13	TRBV18	TRBJ1-2	CASSTGTGPGYTF
13	TRBV9	TRBJ2-1	CASSVLALDEQFF
15	TRBV28	TRBJ1-4	CASSPPNRGNEKLFF
11	TRBV10-3	TRBJ2-1	CAISESYEQFF
17	TRBV5-4	TRBJ2-1	CASSRISGNLLYNEQFF
11	TRBV29-1	TRBJ1-2	CSGRTEDGYTF
14	TRBV6-1	TRBJ2-3	CASSPDSRADTQYF
16	TRBV7-9	TRBJ1-3	CASKRKLERPGNTIYF
15	TRBV11-3	TRBJ2-1	CASSSTSGSPGEQFF
16	TRBV5-8	TRBJ2-7	CASSLDGQGLTYEQYF
14	TRBV6-5	TRBJ1-3	CATIKGGYGNTIYF
14	TRBV5-1	TRBJ2-7	CASTIGGTGLEQYF
13	TRBV12-5	TRBJ1-1	CASGLQGRTEAFF
19	TRBV19	TRBJ1-1	CASSILGKGTGGRNTEAFF
15	TRBV18	TRBJ2-7	CASSPRLAGGDEQYF
16	TRBV10-3	TRBJ2-7	CAIMVGGEDRPYEQYF
13	TRBV6-1	TRBJ2-5	CASSVAAQETQYF
16	TRBV14	TRBJ1-2	CASSDYHGTDVYGYTF
15	TRBV5-6	TRBJ2-5	CASSSLAGIRETQYF
16	TRBV27	TRBJ1-5	CASSELGTGPNQPQHF
14	TRBV2	TRBJ2-5	CASGRTSGSETQYF
12	TRBV7-9	TRBJ2-7	CDPGRGPYEQYF
15	TRBV19	TRBJ1-2	CASSILGGSNYGYTF
14	TRBV7-9	TRBJ2-1	CASSPPGFYNEQFF
15	TRBV6-5	TRBJ1-2	CASSPEFRTAVGYTF
14	TRBV7-8	TRBJ1-4	CASTLTGMREKLFF
15	TRBV4-1	TRBJ2-7	CASSQVTTGGAEQYF
15	TRBV6-6	TRBJ2-1	CASWRQVGSYNEQFF
14	TRBV21-1	TRBJ2-4	CASSLAYRENIQYF
16	TRBV19	TRBJ2-5	CASSIWGTGGSETQYF
13	TRBV7-2	TRBJ2-7	CASSWGEHYEQYF
13	TRBV7-9	TRBJ1-1	CASSLEQGTEAFF
16	TRBV5-6	TRBJ1-6	CASSRDRSSYNSPLHF
15	TRBV6-6	TRBJ2-5	CASSSTSGRMETQYF
14	TRBV5-1	TRBJ2-7	CASRPGTGPYEQYF
15	TRBV19	TRBJ2-7	CASSRGQGGSYEQYF
15	TRBV6-1	TRBJ2-1	CASSSPSGRRNEQFF
14	TRBV18	TRBJ2-7	CASSPRTSSYEQYF
15	TRBV6-5	TRBJ2-2	CASSYDGRDTGELFF
11	TRBV5-8	TRBJ2-7	CASSLVTGQYF
17	TRBV15	TRBJ1-4	CATSRVGRGLPNEKLFF
13	TRBV30	TRBJ2-5	CAWGLAGEETQYF
11	TRBV18	TRBJ2-7	CASSPNYEQYF
11	TRBV20-1	TRBJ1-1	CSASRGTEAFF
12	TRBV5-1	TRBJ2-1	CASSLGGDEQFF
14	TRBV10-1	TRBJ1-1	CASSATQGGPEAFF
15	TRBV18	TRBJ2-7	CASSPPTGGVYEQYF
14	TRBV5-4	TRBJ1-1	CASSLVGERAEAFF